This TCR beta chain was captured in a study of blood T cell repertoires in COVID-19. Study information: Material from acute and convalescent COVID-19 was sourced from the United States, Italy and Spain. The cDNA or gDNA used as material had been derived from T cells, B-cell-depleted T cells, or PBMCs.

The CDR3 is made up of 14 amino acids. CDR1 LGHDT and CDR2 YNNKEL come from the germline V gene (reference sequence). Deletions cut 4 bases from V and 5 bases from J, with 14 bases between. Enrollment of patients from Seattle took place during active infection, with longitudinal follow-up. Using immunoSEQ multiplex PCR, the repertoire was profiled, and TCRdb retains in-frame clones only, with some absent. The sample includes about 480,000 clones, approximately 89% of them seen just once. The sample was peripheral blood. The clonotype comes from a woman in her 50s with COVID-19, enrolled during active disease. The chain recombines TRBV3-1 (or the pseudogene TRBV3-2) with TRBJ1-1, with D possibly matching TRBD1 (5 bases). CDR3 sequence reads: CASSLPSGGTEAFF. CDR3 sequence (DNA): TGTGCCAGCAGCCTACCATCGGGGGGGACTGAAGCTTTCTTT.